This is a list of T cell receptor beta chains from one sample in a study of technical replicates of blood from several donors. Produced via immunoSEQ multiplex PCR; TCRdb's table is partial and in-frame only. The profile covers around 80,000 clones, with about 89% appearing a single time and less than 0.5% taken by the ten largest. The sequencing input was T cells isolated from PBMCs. The source is a human donor in good health. The CDR3 runs from the conserved cysteine through the conserved F or W. A D gene is named only where the DNA matches it firmly. Rows may omit the clone size; those that give it use once, few, many or a size class.

CDR3aa	CDR3nt	d_gene	v_gene	abundance	j_gene
CASRIRGKSGTDTQYF	TGTGCCAGCAGGATAAGGGGGAAATCAGGGACAGATACGCAGTATTTT	NA	TRBV5-4	NA	TRBJ2-3
CASGSARRGEQYF	TGTGCCAGCGGGTCCGCCCGAAGGGGCGAGCAGTACTTC	NA	TRBV11-3	NA	TRBJ2-7
CASSSRFTDTQYF	TGTGCCAGCAGCTCCAGATTTACAGATACGCAGTATTTT	NA	TRBV7-9	NA	TRBJ2-3
CASSPSSGTGMDAFF	TGTGCCAGCAGCCCATCATCCGGGACAGGGATGGACGCTTTCTTT	TRBD1	TRBV5-4	NA	TRBJ1-1
CASSYSSSNTEAFF	TGTGCCAGCAGTTACTCGTCATCGAACACTGAAGCTTTCTTT	NA	TRBV6-6	NA	TRBJ1-1
CASSSGQVGGYEQYF	TGTGCCAGCAGCTCTGGGCAGGTGGGTGGCTACGAGCAGTACTTC	NA	TRBV7-6	NA	TRBJ2-7
CASSYIGEGVDTEAFF	TGTGCCAGCAGTTATATTGGAGAGGGGGTAGACACTGAAGCTTTCTTT	NA	TRBV6-5	NA	TRBJ1-1
CASSPSPSGHYNEQFF	TGTGCCAGCAGCCCCAGCCCGAGCGGCCACTACAATGAGCAGTTCTTC	NA	TRBV11-2	NA	TRBJ2-1
CASSGLAEAYNEQFF	TGTGCCAGCAGCGGGCTAGCGGAGGCCTACAATGAGCAGTTCTTC	TRBD2	TRBV11-3	NA	TRBJ2-1
CASSLEQRLISYNEQFF	TGTGCCAGCAGCTTAGAACAGCGGTTAATCTCCTACAATGAGCAGTTCTTC	NA	TRBV7-8	NA	TRBJ2-1
CASSVGTTSTDTQYF	TGTGCCAGCAGCGTAGGGACTACTAGCACAGATACGCAGTATTTT	NA	TRBV9	NA	TRBJ2-3
CASSPGGPTGGYGYTF	TGTGCCAGCAGCCCTGGGGGGCCGACAGGGGGCTATGGCTACACCTTC	TRBD1	TRBV11-3	NA	TRBJ1-2
CASSPSRGTDTQYF	TGTGCCAGCTCACCCTCTAGGGGGACGGATACGCAGTATTTT	NA	TRBV18	NA	TRBJ2-3
CASSFYDSGANVLTF	TGTGCCAGCAGCTTTTATGACTCAGGGGCCAACGTCCTGACTTTC	NA	TRBV7-9	NA	TRBJ2-6
CASSFGTGNYEQYF	TGTGCCAGCAGTTTCGGGACAGGGAACTACGAGCAGTACTTC	TRBD1	TRBV6-5	NA	TRBJ2-7
CASSYGNGYTF	TGTGCCAGCAGTTACGGCAATGGCTACACCTTC	NA	TRBV6-5	NA	TRBJ1-2
CASGNGITNEKLFF	TGTGCCAGCGGGAACGGGATAACAAATGAAAAACTGTTTTTT	NA	TRBV2	NA	TRBJ1-4
CASSMAGSTDTQYF	TGTGCCAGCAGTATGGCGGGAAGCACAGATACGCAGTATTTT	NA	TRBV28	NA	TRBJ2-3
CASSFTPFGVYEQYF	TGTGCCAGCAGTTTCACCCCCTTCGGGGTCTACGAGCAGTACTTC	NA	TRBV27	NA	TRBJ2-7
CASSFQGGRAEEQYF	TGTGCCAGCAGCTTCCAAGGTGGCAGGGCGGAAGAGCAGTACTTC	NA	TRBV7-8	NA	TRBJ2-7
CASSLVQDTEAFF	TGTGCCAGCAGTTTAGTCCAGGACACTGAAGCTTTCTTT	NA	TRBV27	NA	TRBJ1-1
CAISGTSGSNSGANVLTF	TGTGCCATCAGTGGGACTAGCGGGAGTAATTCTGGGGCCAACGTCCTGACTTTC	TRBD2	TRBV10-3	NA	TRBJ2-6
CASRLGSYNEQFF	TGTGCCAGCAGACTAGGCTCCTACAATGAGCAGTTCTTC	NA	TRBV27	NA	TRBJ2-1
CASSQESGAYEQYF	TGCGCCAGCAGCCAAGAGTCGGGGGCCTACGAGCAGTACTTC	NA	TRBV4-1	NA	TRBJ2-7
CASRIGTGANGQYF	TGTGCCAGCAGGATCGGGACAGGGGCAAATGGCCAGTACTTC	TRBD1	TRBV6-1	NA	TRBJ2-5
CASSVGGRTARGYQETQYF	TGTGCCAGCAGCGTAGGGGGTAGGACGGCTAGGGGGTACCAAGAGACCCAGTACTTC	NA	TRBV9	NA	TRBJ2-5
CASSLTGYTEAFF	TGCGCCAGCAGCCTGACAGGGTACACTGAAGCTTTCTTT	TRBD1	TRBV5-1	few	TRBJ1-1
CASTRAGPQETQYF	TGTGCCAGCACAAGAGCGGGACCCCAAGAGACCCAGTACTTC	TRBD2	TRBV6-5	NA	TRBJ2-5
CATSSRDRGTDTQYF	TGTGCCACCAGCAGCCGGGACAGGGGCACAGATACGCAGTATTTT	TRBD1	TRBV15	NA	TRBJ2-3
CASSYGAGEAFF	TGTGCCAGCAGTTACGGTGCGGGGGAAGCTTTCTTT	NA	TRBV6-6	NA	TRBJ1-1
CASSIGTNYEQYF	TGTGCCAGTAGTATAGGGACAAACTACGAGCAGTACTTC	NA	TRBV19	NA	TRBJ2-7
CASSIRLMNGYTF	TGTGCCAGTAGTATAAGACTGATGAATGGCTACACCTTC	NA	TRBV19	NA	TRBJ1-2
CASSYSMRGGSYEQYF	TGTGCCAGCAGTTACTCGATGAGAGGGGGCTCCTACGAGCAGTACTTC	NA	TRBV6-5	NA	TRBJ2-7
CASSLGLAHRTDTQYF	TGTGCCAGCAGCTTAGGACTAGCTCATCGCACAGATACGCAGTATTTT	TRBD2	TRBV5-4	NA	TRBJ2-3
CAWSLDRGSPYEQYF	TGTGCCTGGAGCCTAGACAGGGGGTCCCCCTACGAGCAGTACTTC	TRBD1	TRBV30	once	TRBJ2-7
CASSLKTVNGYTF	TGTGCCAGCAGCTTAAAGACAGTTAATGGCTACACCTTC	NA	TRBV5-4	NA	TRBJ1-2
CASSAYYDTQYF	TGTGCCAGCAGCGCCTACTACGATACGCAGTATTTT	NA	TRBV9	NA	TRBJ2-3
CASSLSPDNEQFF	TGTGCCAGCAGCTTATCCCCAGACAATGAGCAGTTCTTC	NA	TRBV11-2	once	TRBJ2-1
CASSIRDTQETQYF	TGTGCCAGCAGCATCCGGGACACTCAAGAGACCCAGTACTTC	NA	TRBV7-9	NA	TRBJ2-5